Below are 24 T cell receptor beta chains sequenced from a single sample in a study of shared clonotypes between healthy human individuals. Repertoires were generated with immunoSEQ multiplex PCR, while TCRdb's copy carries only in-frame clones and drops some. The sample includes a few million clones, 85% to 95% of them seen just once. The sample comprised naive CD4+ T cells from PBMCs. The subset here: CD45RA+ positively selected. These receptors all stem from a man between 18 and 35 years old in good health. Some clones in this sample may be carry-over from other donors' samples.

As to this clone: Other DNA sequences of this sample code for an identical CDR3. This chain links TRBV5-1 with TRBJ2-3, with 10 bases fitting TRBD2. The CDR3 is 15 residues long. The V gene's germline CDR1 is SGHRS and CDR2 YFSETQ. V dropped 3 bases and J dropped 3; count of bases not matched to a gene: 4. The CDR3 loop is CASSYGLAVTDTQYF. The CDR3 nucleotides are TGCGCCAGCAGCTACGGACTAGCGGTTACAGATACGCAGTATTTT.

The chain has TRBV11-2 and TRBJ2-5; possible D gene TRBD1, 6 bases. Trimming cost V 4 bases and J 1 base, with 10 bases left between them. In germline, CDR1 is SGHAT, CDR2 FQNNGV. This CDR3 has 14 residues. CDR3 sequence: CASSSGHPQETQYF. CDR3 in DNA: TGTGCCAGCAGCTCGGGACACCCCCAAGAGACCCAGTACTTC.

The chain employs TRBV11-2 and TRBJ2-7; TRBD2 aligns across 9 bases. Looked up from germline, CDR1 is SGHAT and CDR2 is FQNNGV. The J segment lost 4 bases and the V segment lost 5 bases, leaving 6 bases of the junction unmatched. The length of the CDR3 is 14 residues. The DNA for the CDR3 is TGTGCCAGCAGCCCAGTAGCGGGAGCATACGAGCAGTACTTC. It yields the protein CASSPVAGAYEQYF.

The chain recombines TRBV9 with TRBJ2-7; TRBD2 matches 7 bases. V dropped 0 bases and J dropped 2; count of bases not matched to a gene: 5. CDR1 is SGDLS and CDR2 is YYNGEE in the germline V gene. The CDR3 consists of 15 residues. CDR3 region: CASSVASGDAYEQYF. The CDR3 DNA is TGTGCCAGCAGCGTAGCCAGCGGGGACGCCTACGAGCAGTACTTC.

This chain links TRBV7-3 with TRBJ2-1, with D possibly matching TRBD1 (6 bases). This CDR3 has 14 amino acids. The germline gives CDR1 SGHTA, CDR2 FQGTGA. V was clipped by 5 bases and J by 5 bases, with 13 bases between them. The CDR3 region is CASSTTGLHNEQFF. DNA for the CDR3: TGTGCCAGCAGCACCACAGGGTTACACAATGAGCAGTTCTTC. Complete variable domain (other parts from reference TRBV7-3 and TRBJ2-1): GAGVSQTPSNKVTEKGKYVELRCDPISGHTALYWYRQSLGQGPEFLIYFQGTGAADDSGLPNDRFFAVRPEGSVSTLKIQRTERGDSAVYLCASSTTGLHNEQFFGPGTRLTVL.

The chain has TRBV5-1 and TRBJ2-1; the D call may be TRBD1 or TRBD2 (5 bases each). In germline, CDR1 is SGHRS, CDR2 YFSETQ. V lost 4 bases to trimming and J lost 5 bases, with 16 bases between them. This CDR3 spans 15 amino acids. CDR3 sequence: CASSRLGTLDNEQFF. In nucleotides, the CDR3 is TGCGCCAGCAGCCGACTGGGGACCCTAGACAATGAGCAGTTCTTC.

This sequence joins TRBV23-1 and TRBJ2-7; the D gene is possibly TRBD2 (6 bases). TRBV23-1 is annotated as an ORF whose role is uncertain. V dropped 0 bases and J dropped 2 bases, with 8 bases sitting between them. CDR3 length equals 14 residues. The CDR3 coding sequence is TGCGCCAGCAGTCAATCGGGACTCCCCTACGAGCAGTACTTC. It codes for CASSQSGLPYEQYF.

V is TRBV19 and J is TRBJ1-1; 8 bases fit TRBD1. Germline CDR1 and CDR2: LNHDA and SQIVND (reference sequence). V lost 7 bases to trimming and J lost 5 bases; unmatched junction nucleotides: 9. The CDR3 is 14 amino acids. CDR3 bases: TGTGCCAGTACCTCCCGGACAGGGTGGACTGAAGCTTTCTTT. Translating gives CASTSRTGWTEAFF. The full variable domain, in which reference TRBV19 and TRBJ1-1 provide the parts outside the CDR3, is DGGITQSPKYLFRKEGQNVTLSCEQNLNHDAMYWYRQDPGQGLRLIYYSQIVNDFQKGDIAEGYSVSREKKESFPLTVTSAQKNPTAFYLCASTSRTGWTEAFFGQGTRLTVV.

This clone was found once. The gene calls are TRBV30 and TRBJ2-3, with 7 positions matching TRBD2. V lost 4 bases and J lost 0; bases outside the gene matches: 7. CDR1 GTSNPN and CDR2 SVGIG come from the germline V gene (reference sequence). The CDR3 has 15 amino acids. The CDR3 region is CAWKETGGSTDTQYF. Written as DNA, the CDR3 is TGTGCCTGGAAGGAAACGGGGGGAAGCACAGATACGCAGTATTTT.

The chain combines TRBV6-1 with TRBJ2-5; D is uncertain. V dropped 3 bases and J dropped 4 bases, with 15 bases sitting between them. Germline-derived CDR1 and CDR2 are MNHNS and SASEGT. This CDR3 spans 15 amino acids. The CDR3 coding sequence is TGTGCCAGCAGTGATCGCGGACGGTCGGGAGAGACCCAGTACTTC. It translates to CASSDRGRSGETQYF.

V gene TRBV10-1 combines with J gene TRBJ2-1; 10 positions match TRBD2. The CDR3 has 16 amino acids. Germline CDR1 reads WNHNN; CDR2 reads SYGVQD (reference sequence). Trimming cost V 4 bases and J 6 bases; bases outside gene matches: 9. CDR3 residues: CASSVEREGRCNEQFF. The CDR3, as DNA: TGCGCCAGCAGTGTTGAGCGGGAGGGCCGGTGCAATGAGCAGTTCTTC.

The chain joins TRBV5-1 to TRBJ2-1, with no clear D. The CDR3 is made up of 15 amino acids. Germline-derived CDR1 and CDR2 are SGHRS and YFSETQ. V lost 3 bases and J lost 0, with 10 bases in between. The CDR3 protein is CASSWSDPSYNEQFF. The DNA of the CDR3 is TGCGCCAGCAGCTGGTCAGACCCCTCCTACAATGAGCAGTTCTTC.

The gene calls are TRBV10-3 and TRBJ2-1, with a possible D match to TRBD1 (6 bases). V was cut by 7 bases and J by 5 bases, with 18 bases left in between. The V gene's germline CDR1 is ENHRY and CDR2 SYGVKD. The CDR3 is 15 residues long. CDR3 sequence reads: CAINQGPRSDNEQFF. CDR3 in DNA: TGTGCCATCAACCAGGGGCCCAGATCCGACAATGAGCAGTTCTTC.

The chain is built from TRBV28 and TRBJ2-1; no clear D gene. The V end was cut by 5 bases, the J end by 5 bases, with 13 bases between. Germline V lookup: CDR1 MDHEN, CDR2 SYDVKM. This CDR3 contains 14 residues. CDR3 nucleotide sequence: TGTGCCAGCAGTCCTCACGGCGAACACAATGAGCAGTTCTTC. It specifies CASSPHGEHNEQFF.

In nucleotides, the CDR3 is TGTGCCTGGAGTAGACTGGTTAACCAAAAACTCGGCACAGATACGCAGTATTTT. It translates to CAWSRLVNQKLGTDTQYF. The V gene is TRBV30, the J gene TRBJ2-3; D call uncertain. CDR3 size: 18 residues. CDR1 GTSNPN and CDR2 SVGIG come from the germline V gene (reference sequence). Trimming left V 2 bases short and J 1 base short, with 22 bases between.

In regard to this clone: The same CDR3 can be traced to other DNA sequences in this sample. V is TRBV28 and J is TRBJ2-7; the D is unclear. Trimming stripped 2 bases from V and 4 bases from J, with 6 bases between. In germline, CDR1 is MDHEN, CDR2 SYDVKM. The CDR3 consists of 12 residues. CDR3 loop: CASSLGRYEQYF. The CDR3 DNA is TGTGCCAGCAGTTTAGGCAGGTACGAGCAGTACTTC.

The chain recombines TRBV15 with TRBJ2-1; 10 bases line up with TRBD2. This CDR3 comprises 19 residues. Trimming at V came to 0 bases and at J to 4 bases, leaving 12 bases not matched to a gene. From germline, CDR1 is LNHNV and CDR2 YYDKDF (reference sequence). The CDR3 loop is CATSRDYLAGVGNYNEQFF. The CDR3 coding sequence is TGTGCCACCAGCAGAGACTACCTAGCGGGAGTCGGGAATTACAATGAGCAGTTCTTC. The whole variable domain, remainder taken from reference TRBV15 and TRBJ2-1, is DAMVIQNPRYQVTQFGKPVTLSCSQTLNHNVMYWYQQKSSQAPKLLFHYYDKDFNNEADTPDNFQSRRPNTSFCFLDIRSPGLGDTAMYLCATSRDYLAGVGNYNEQFFGPGTRLTVL.

On this clone: The same CDR3 can be traced to other DNA sequences in this sample. V usage is TRBV7-9 and J usage is TRBJ1-3; unclear D gene. Germline assignment: CDR1 SEHNR and CDR2 FQNEAQ (reference sequence). The CDR3 sequence is 13 residues long. V was trimmed by 3 bases and J by 0 bases, leaving 3 bases between them. CDR3 sequence (DNA): TGTGCCAGCAGCTTGACCTCTGGAAACACCATATATTTT. This encodes CASSLTSGNTIYF.

The V and J genes are TRBV9 and TRBJ2-7; no definite D call. Germline CDR1 reads SGDLS; CDR2 reads YYNGEE. This CDR3 has 15 amino acids. The V gene lost 2 bases and the J gene lost 3 bases, with 15 bases spanning the gap. As DNA, the CDR3 is TGTGCCAGCAGCGTCACCCCGACCCCTCTCTACGAGCAGTACTTC. Translation: CASSVTPTPLYEQYF.

This chain uses TRBV14 with TRBJ2-5; 10 positions agree with TRBD1. V dropped 5 bases and J dropped 5; count of bases not matched to a gene: 8. The CDR3 runs 15 residues. The germline V gene has CDR1 SGHDN and CDR2 FVKESK. CDR3 residues: CASSNRDRGRETQYF. The DNA of the CDR3 is TGTGCCAGCAGCAACCGGGACAGGGGACGGGAGACCCAGTACTTC. Using reference TRBV14 and TRBJ2-5 for the parts outside the CDR3, the full variable domain is EAGVTQFPSHSVIEKGQTVTLRCDPISGHDNLYWYRRVMGKEIKFLLHFVKESKQDESGMPNNRFLAERTGGTYSTLKVQPAELEDSGVYFCASSNRDRGRETQYFGPGTRLLVL.

This chain uses TRBV9 with TRBJ2-7; no firm D call. Germline V gene lookup returns CDR1 SGDLS and CDR2 YYNGEE. Trimming left V 4 bases short and J 6 bases short, with 14 bases between. The CDR3 extends over 13 amino acids. CDR3 nucleotides: TGTGCCAGCAGCCCCTCCTCGCAGACCGAGCAGTACTTC. It yields the protein CASSPSSQTEQYF. The full variable domain, in which reference TRBV9 and TRBJ2-7 provide the parts outside the CDR3, is DSGVTQTPKHLITATGQRVTLRCSPRSGDLSVYWYQQSLDQGLQFLIQYYNGEERAKGNILERFSAQQFPDLHSELNLSSLELGDSALYFCASSPSSQTEQYFGPGTRLTVT.

The genes are TRBV29-1 and TRBJ2-2; the D gene is possibly TRBD1 (5 bases). The length of the CDR3 is 12 residues. Germline V gives CDR1 SQVTM, CDR2 ANQGSEA. The V and J ends lost 7 bases and 3 bases respectively, with 9 bases between them. For the CDR3, the DNA is TGCAGCGGGGAAGGGGACACCGGGGAGCTGTTTTTT. Translating it yields CSGEGDTGELFF.

This chain connects TRBV7-9 to TRBJ2-7; tentatively, D is TRBD1 (7 bases). Trimming took off 3 bases at V and 5 bases at J, with 17 bases between the two ends. The germline V gene encodes CDR1 SEHNR and CDR2 FQNEAQ (reference sequence). CDR3 size: 15 residues. CDR3 amino acids: CASSFRLGGRDEQYF. For the CDR3, the DNA is TGTGCCAGCAGCTTTCGACTAGGGGGCCGCGACGAGCAGTACTTC.

This chain links TRBV19 with TRBJ1-5; 8 nucleotides align to TRBD1. CDR3 length equals 14 residues. Germline CDR1 and CDR2: LNHDA and SQIVND (reference sequence). The junction had 3 bases not matched to a gene; V was cut back by 5 bases and J by 3 bases. The CDR3 DNA reads TGTGCCAGTAGTGACAGGGGACTCAATCAGCCCCAGCATTTT. Protein sequence: CASSDRGLNQPQHF.